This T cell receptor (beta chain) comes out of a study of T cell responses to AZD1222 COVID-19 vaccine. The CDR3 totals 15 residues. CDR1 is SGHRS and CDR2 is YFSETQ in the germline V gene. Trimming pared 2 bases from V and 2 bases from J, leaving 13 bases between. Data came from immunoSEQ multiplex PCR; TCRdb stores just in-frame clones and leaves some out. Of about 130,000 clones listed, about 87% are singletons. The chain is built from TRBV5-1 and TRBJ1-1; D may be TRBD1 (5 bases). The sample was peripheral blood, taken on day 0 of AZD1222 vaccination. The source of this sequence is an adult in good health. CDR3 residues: CASSLRGTVNTEAFF. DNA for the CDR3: TGCGCCAGCAGCTTACGGGGGACGGTCAACACTGAAGCTTTCTTT.